A single sample gave rise to the 21 T cell receptor beta chains below, sequenced in a study of blood T cell repertoires in COVID-19. TCRdb's copy holds only in-frame clones and misses some; the assay was immunoSEQ multiplex PCR. The sample shows about 200,000 clones, approximately 86% of them seen only once. Sequenced: PBMCs or T cells enriched from blood (not recorded which). These receptors were collected from a woman in her forties with acute COVID-19.

The chain couples TRBV19 to TRBJ2-3; 7 nucleotides line up with TRBD2. The junction had 3 bases not matched to a gene; V was cut back by 3 bases and J by 0 bases. This CDR3 region has 15 residues. The V gene's germline CDR1 is LNHDA and CDR2 SQIVND (reference sequence). CDR3 DNA: TGTGCCAGTAGTATCAGCGGGATAAGCACAGATACGCAGTATTTT. This gives the protein CASSISGISTDTQYF.

The chain uses TRBV7-8 and TRBJ2-1; 7 bases fit TRBD1. The CDR3 runs to 18 residues. The V segment lost 1 base and the J segment 0 bases; nucleotides outside the gene matches: 9. Germline lookup yields CDR1 SGHVS and CDR2 FQNEAQ. This chain's CDR3 is CASSLVWKGAGSYNEQFF. In nucleotides, the CDR3 is TGTGCCAGCAGCTTAGTTTGGAAGGGGGCGGGCTCCTACAATGAGCAGTTCTTC.

The genes are TRBV9 and TRBJ2-7, with 7 bases that match TRBD2. Per germline, CDR1 SGDLS and CDR2 YYNGEE. This CDR3 has 14 residues. After removal of 0 bases from V and 6 bases from J, the junction contained 6 bases not matched to a gene. As DNA, the CDR3 is TGTGCCAGCAGCGTAGTTGGGGAGGGAGGCGAGCAGTACTTC. Protein product: CASSVVGEGGEQYF.

CDR3 DNA: TGTGCCAGCAGCCTTAGCGGGAGAGTCCCCGGGGAGCTGTTTTTT. Translation: CASSLSGRVPGELFF. The V and J genes are TRBV7-2 and TRBJ2-2, with 9 bases lining up with TRBD2. The CDR3 runs to 15 residues. CDR1 and CDR2 from the germline V gene are SGHTA and FQGNSA. V was clipped by 5 bases and J by 6 bases; unmatched bases: 7.

Only a few counts were recorded for this clone. The J gene is TRBJ2-3, the V gene TRBV2; D gene ambiguous. This CDR3 has 13 amino acids. Trimming took off 7 bases at V and 3 bases at J, with 11 bases between the two ends. CDR1 SNHLY and CDR2 FYNNEI come from the germline V gene. CDR3 sequence (DNA): TGTGCCAGCACGGAGATTGGTACAGATACGCAGTATTTT. This codes for CASTEIGTDTQYF.

The chain is built from TRBV28 and TRBJ1-1; D may be TRBD1 (5 bases). V was cut by 6 bases and J by 1 base, with 15 bases left in between. CDR1 is MDHEN and CDR2 is SYDVKM in the germline V gene. The CDR3 has 15 residues. This CDR3 is CASSTFGRGNTEAFF. For the CDR3, the DNA is TGTGCCAGCAGCACCTTTGGGAGGGGGAACACTGAAGCTTTCTTT.

The rearrangement joins TRBV27 to TRBJ2-7; maybe TRBD2 (6 bases). The CDR3 spans 14 residues. CDR1 and CDR2 from the germline V gene are MNHEY and SMNVEV (reference sequence). V gave up 3 bases and J gave up 3 bases, with 12 bases separating them. CDR3 DNA sequence: TGTGCCAGCAGTTTTCGGGGGAGTCACTACGAGCAGTACTTC. Its protein is CASSFRGSHYEQYF.

The V gene is TRBV5-4, the J gene TRBJ2-1; 8 bases line up with TRBD2. The V gene's germline CDR1 is SGHNT and CDR2 YYREEE (reference sequence). Trimming at V came to 0 bases and at J to 1 base, leaving 0 bases not matched to a gene. The CDR3 is made up of 15 amino acids. In DNA, the CDR3 is TGTGCCAGCAGCTTGGGCGGGAGGTCCTACAATGAGCAGTTCTTC. As protein: CASSLGGRSYNEQFF.

This clone was recorded once. This chain uses TRBV7-3 with TRBJ1-1; the D is unclear. The germline CDR1 and CDR2 sequences are SGHTA and FQGTGA. Trimming left V 6 bases short and J 1 base short, with 9 bases between. The CDR3 runs 13 residues. The CDR3 DNA reads as TGTGCCAGCAGTTACACCAAGAACACTGAAGCTTTCTTT. This translates into CASSYTKNTEAFF. Drawing the rest from reference TRBV7-3 and TRBJ1-1, the complete variable domain is GAGVSQTPSNKVTEKGKYVELRCDPISGHTALYWYRQSLGQGPEFLIYFQGTGAADDSGLPNDRFFAVRPEGSVSTLKIQRTERGDSAVYLCASSYTKNTEAFFGQGTRLTVV.

The V gene is TRBV11-3, the J gene TRBJ2-3; 8 bases are a match to TRBD2. V trimming: 5 bases; J trimming: 1 base; junction bases outside the gene matches: 2. This CDR3 is 14 amino acids long. Germline CDR1 SGHNT, CDR2 YENEEA. The CDR3 loop reads CASSVTSGTDTQYF. The DNA for the CDR3 is TGTGCCAGCAGCGTGACTAGCGGCACAGATACGCAGTATTTT.

The chain links TRBV25-1 to TRBJ2-2, with D possibly TRBD1 on 5 matching bases. The germline V gene encodes CDR1 MGHDK and CDR2 SYGVNS. Trimming cost V 3 bases and J 4 bases, with 9 bases left between them. The CDR3 extends over 14 amino acids. The CDR3 region has the DNA TGTGCCAGCAGTGACAGGGTGACCACCGGGGAGCTGTTTTTT. Protein: CASSDRVTTGELFF.

The V call is TRBV21-1, the J call TRBJ1-4. TRBV21-1 represents a pseudogene. There are 18 residues in the CDR3. CDR3 bases: TGTGCCAGCAGCAAAAAAAGGAGGGGAGGGGAGGGGAGAGAAAAACTGTTTTTT. This sequence encodes CASSKKRRGGEGREKLFF.

The V and J genes are TRBV24-1 and TRBJ2-1, with TRBD2 identical over 9 bases. Germline-derived CDR1 and CDR2 are KGHDR and SFDVKD. J was trimmed by 2 bases and V by 5 bases; bases with no gene match: 6. The CDR3 spans 16 residues. The CDR3, as DNA: TGTGCCACCAGTGGTGAGACTAGCGGCACCTACAATGAGCAGTTCTTC. As protein: CATSGETSGTYNEQFF.

The gene calls are TRBV24-1 and TRBJ2-5, with D uncertain. The CDR3 totals 12 residues. From germline, CDR1 is KGHDR and CDR2 SFDVKD. V was pared by 0 bases and J by 4 bases, with 2 bases between. This chain's CDR3 is CATSDLRETQYF. CDR3 coding DNA: TGTGCCACCAGTGATTTGCGAGAGACCCAGTACTTC.

The chain uses TRBV6-5 and TRBJ2-7; 10 bases are a match to TRBD1. The CDR3 is 15 residues long. Looked up from germline, CDR1 is MNHEY and CDR2 is SVGAGI. V was pared by 7 bases and J by 6 bases, with 12 bases of the junction left unmatched. CDR3 in amino acids: CASKAGTGDNGEQYF. The CDR3 coding sequence is TGTGCCAGCAAGGCGGGGACAGGGGACAACGGCGAGCAGTACTTC.

In this sample, this clone turned up a few times. At one end, the junction sequence differs from germline, possibly due to a read error. The CDR3 DNA reads as TGTGCCAGCAGCTTAGGGGGGCAACAGCCCCAGCATTTT. Encoded protein: CASSLGGQQPQHF. This chain uses TRBV12-3 or TRBV12-4 with TRBJ1-5, with D perhaps matching TRBD1 (6 bases). The CDR3 is made up of 13 amino acids.

The V call is TRBV7-6, the J call TRBJ2-1; 11 bases are a match to TRBD2. With 0 bases clipped from V and 1 base from J, the junction kept 2 bases outside the gene matches. This CDR3 has 17 amino acids. Germline CDR1 and CDR2: SGHVS and FNYEAQ. CDR3 sequence: CASSLASGRGSYNEQFF. The DNA of the CDR3 is TGTGCCAGCAGCTTAGCTAGCGGGAGGGGGTCCTACAATGAGCAGTTCTTC.

This chain joins TRBV19 and TRBJ2-5, with TRBD1 matching 8 bases. The CDR3 is 16 amino acids. V trimming: 5 bases; J trimming: 1 base; junction bases outside the gene matches: 9. The germline CDR1 and CDR2 sequences are LNHDA and SQIVND (reference sequence). CDR3 sequence reads: CASSRAQGATQETQYF. CDR3 nucleotide sequence: TGTGCCAGTAGTCGGGCGCAGGGGGCAACCCAAGAGACCCAGTACTTC.

The CDR3 DNA reads as TGTGCCAGCAGCCCAGTCGGTCACAGGGAAAAATCACCCCTCCACTTT. Translating gives CASSPVGHREKSPLHF. V and J are TRBV11-2 and TRBJ1-6; D might be TRBD1 (6 bases). The germline V and J ends were trimmed by 5 bases and 10 bases, with 21 bases remaining between them. This CDR3 contains 16 residues. The germline V gene encodes CDR1 SGHAT and CDR2 FQNNGV.

This chain connects TRBV10-3 to TRBJ2-3, with 9 bases fitting TRBD2. The length of the CDR3 is 14 residues. Germline lookup yields CDR1 ENHRY and CDR2 SYGVKD. Germline trimming cut 4 bases from V and 5 bases from J; bases unmatched to any gene: 4. In nucleotides, the CDR3 is TGTGCCATCAGTGCTCCTAGCGGGATAGATACGCAGTATTTT. Its protein product is CAISAPSGIDTQYF.

Concerning this clone itself: The sample contains more than one DNA sequence encoding this CDR3. The chain couples TRBV28 to TRBJ1-2; 9 bases match TRBD1. Germline loops: CDR1 MDHEN, CDR2 SYDVKM. Unmatched junction bases numbered 0, after V lost 3 bases and J lost 1 base. This CDR3 region has 14 residues. The CDR3 DNA reads TGTGCCAGCAGTTTGGGACAGGGTAACTATGGCTACACCTTC. Translating gives CASSLGQGNYGYTF.